The 21 T cell receptor beta chains listed next were all sequenced from one sample in a study of blood T cell repertoires in COVID-19. Assay: immunoSEQ multiplex PCR; the TCRdb copy retains only in-frame clones and omits some. This sample yields fewer than 400,000 clones, of which roughly 88% are seen a single time; over 4.5% belongs to the top ten. The sequencing sample was made of PBMCs or T cells enriched from blood (not recorded which). These receptors all come from a young man who had recovered from COVID-19.

The rearrangement uses TRBV3-1 (or the pseudogene TRBV3-2) and TRBJ1-6, with D possibly TRBD1 on 6 matching bases. CDR1 is LGHDT, CDR2 YNNKEL, per germline (reference sequence). The CDR3 runs to 14 residues. V was shortened by 5 bases and J by 8 bases, with 13 bases between the two germline ends. In DNA, the CDR3 is TGTGCCAGCAGCTTACAGGGAGGGGATTCACCCCTCCACTTT. Translated: CASSLQGGDSPLHF.

This rearrangement joins TRBV3-1 (or the pseudogene TRBV3-2) to TRBJ1-4; no firm D call. Germline V CDR1 and CDR2: LGHDT, YNNKEL (reference sequence). This CDR3 is built from 11 residues. V was cut by 4 bases and J by 7 bases, with 4 bases left in between. In nucleotides, the CDR3 is TGTGCCAGCAGCCCGGGTGAAAAACTGTTTTTT. Its protein is CASSPGEKLFF.

The chain's CDR3 is CASSQMGGTGGPQYF. The CDR3 coding sequence is TGTGCCAGCAGCCAGATGGGGGGGACAGGGGGCCCCCAGTACTTC. The rearrangement uses TRBV3-1 (or the pseudogene TRBV3-2) and TRBJ2-5, with 12 bases lining up with TRBD1. The CDR3 totals 15 residues. J lost 9 bases, V lost 3 bases, and 8 bases had no gene match. The V gene's germline CDR1 is LGHDT and CDR2 YNNKEL (reference sequence).

The V call is TRBV28, the J call TRBJ1-1, with a tentative D call TRBD1 (6 bases). There are 14 residues in the CDR3. Germline V lookup: CDR1 MDHEN, CDR2 SYDVKM. The V gene lost 6 bases and the J gene lost 4 bases, with 15 bases spanning the gap. DNA for the CDR3: TGTGCCAGCAGCCCGGTGTGGGGGCGCACTGAAGCTTTCTTT. Residues: CASSPVWGRTEAFF.

This clone came up once. This chain links TRBV11-2 with TRBJ2-2, with TRBD1 as a possible D gene (6 bases). This CDR3 region has 16 residues. CDR1 and CDR2 from the germline V gene are SGHAT and FQNNGV. Trimming removed 0 bases at V and 4 bases at J, with 12 bases between. The CDR3 DNA reads as TGTGCCAGCAGCTTAGAACGGCAGGGGAGCACCGGGGAGCTGTTTTTT. Its protein is CASSLERQGSTGELFF.

The gene calls are TRBV5-4 and TRBJ2-5; TRBD2 matches 9 bases. CDR1 SGHNT and CDR2 YYREEE come from the germline V gene (reference sequence). Trimming removed 4 bases from V and 5 bases from J; junction bases left unmatched: 9. The CDR3 sequence is 15 residues long. The CDR3 region is CASSGPSGGRETQYF. As DNA, the CDR3 is TGTGCCAGCAGCGGGCCCAGCGGGGGGAGGGAGACCCAGTACTTC. Complete variable domain (other parts from reference TRBV5-4 and TRBJ2-5): ETGVTQSPTHLIKTRGQQVTLRCSSQSGHNTVSWYQQALGQGPQFIFQYYREEENGRGNFPPRFSGLQFPNYSSELNVNALELDDSALYLCASSGPSGGRETQYFGPGTRLLVL.

This chain links TRBV2 with TRBJ1-5, with a tentative D call TRBD1 (5 bases). The germline V gene has CDR1 SNHLY and CDR2 FYNNEI. The CDR3 is 13 residues long. The germline V and J ends were trimmed by 11 bases and 2 bases, with 13 bases remaining between them. CDR3 sequence (DNA): TGTGCCGGAGGTCGGGGGGGCAATCAGCCCCAGCATTTT. Translation: CAGGRGGNQPQHF.

V is TRBV27 and J is TRBJ2-7, with D uncertain. V lost 5 bases to trimming and J lost 2 bases, with 19 bases between them. The V gene's germline CDR1 is MNHEY and CDR2 SMNVEV (reference sequence). The CDR3 sequence is 16 residues long. The CDR3 protein is CASSPTMTKPTYEQYF. The DNA of the CDR3 is TGTGCCAGCAGTCCCACGATGACAAAACCGACCTACGAGCAGTACTTC.

The chain is built from TRBV2 and TRBJ1-5; D not resolved. V lost 1 base, J lost 16 bases, and 14 bases lay in between. The CDR3 is 12 residues long. Germline V gene data show CDR1 as SNHLY and CDR2 as FYNNEI. The CDR3 region is CASSEGRRVGHF. In DNA, the CDR3 is TGTGCCAGCAGTGAAGGCCGACGGGTGGGTCATTTT.

The chain is built from TRBV21-1 and TRBJ1-2; the table calls TRBD1, which could not be checked here. TRBV21-1 is a pseudogene locus. The CDR3 covers 15 residues. The CDR3 region is CASSKGTGRNYGYTF. CDR3 DNA: TGTGCCAGCAGCAAGGGGACAGGTAGAAACTATGGCTACACCTTC.

The chain combines TRBV13 with TRBJ2-7, with D tentatively TRBD2 (7 bases). Germline-derived CDR1 and CDR2 are PRHDT and FYEKMQ (reference sequence). Trimming removed 3 bases from V and 2 bases from J, with 11 bases in between. The CDR3 sequence is 14 residues long. The CDR3 loop reads CASSFRGAPYEQYF. The CDR3 nucleotides are TGTGCCAGCAGCTTCCGGGGGGCCCCCTACGAGCAGTACTTC.

This chain links TRBV5-4 with TRBJ2-5; D not resolved. Trimming removed 0 bases from V and 3 bases from J, with 6 bases in between. Looked up from germline, CDR1 is SGHNT and CDR2 is YYREEE (reference sequence). The CDR3 is 13 amino acids. CDR3 loop: CASSLVSEETQYF. As DNA, the CDR3 is TGTGCCAGCAGCTTGGTATCAGAAGAGACCCAGTACTTC.

The rearrangement joins TRBV4-2 to TRBJ2-5; TRBD2 might be the D (5 bases). Germline loops: CDR1 LGHNA, CDR2 YNFKEQ. V was clipped by 0 bases and J by 9 bases, with 17 bases between them. This CDR3 is built from 15 residues. The CDR3 DNA reads as TGTGCCAGCAGCCAAGATAGCGTCGGGCGTAAGGCCCAGTACTTC. Translated, it gives CASSQDSVGRKAQYF.

CDR3 DNA sequence: TGTGCCAGCAGTCCCCTTTTTAATACGAAGCCCTACGAGCAGTACTTC. Translating gives CASSPLFNTKPYEQYF. The chain combines TRBV27 with TRBJ2-7; D uncertain. V lost 5 bases to trimming and J lost 2 bases, with 19 bases between them. CDR3 length: 16 amino acids. Germline CDR1 MNHEY, CDR2 SMNVEV (reference sequence).

J is TRBJ1-2 and V is TRBV28, with 7 nucleotides matching TRBD1. There are 13 residues in the CDR3. V lost 7 bases, J lost 8 bases, and 10 bases stayed unmatched. Germline loops: CDR1 MDHEN, CDR2 SYDVKM. CDR3 residues: CASNPDRYEGYTF. CDR3 nucleotide sequence: TGTGCCAGCAACCCGGACAGGTACGAAGGCTACACCTTC.

V and J are TRBV20-1 and TRBJ1-5; the match to TRBD1 covers 8 bases. Germline lookup yields CDR1 DFQATT and CDR2 SNEGSKA (reference sequence). The CDR3 is 16 amino acids. Trimming at V came to 3 bases and at J to 7 bases, leaving 14 bases not matched to a gene. CDR3 amino acids: CSASSGGNLLRQPQHF. CDR3 nucleotides: TGCAGTGCTAGTTCAGGGGGCAATCTCCTGCGGCAGCCCCAGCATTTT.

The chain employs TRBV30 and TRBJ1-5, with 11 nucleotides matching TRBD1. V trimming: 8 bases; J trimming: 5 bases; junction bases outside the gene matches: 8. Germline values: CDR1 GTSNPN, CDR2 SVGIG (reference sequence). The CDR3 covers 14 residues. The CDR3 is CAGSGTGGDQPQHF. The CDR3 nucleotides read TGTGCCGGATCCGGGACAGGGGGGGATCAGCCCCAGCATTTT.

The chain links TRBV24-1 to TRBJ2-7; 7 positions agree with TRBD1. The germline gives CDR1 KGHDR, CDR2 SFDVKD. This CDR3 region has 14 residues. Germline trimming cut 7 bases from V and 3 bases from J; bases unmatched to any gene: 8. In nucleotides, the CDR3 is TGTGCCACCAGACGATGGGACAGACACTACGAGCAGTACTTC. It is translated as CATRRWDRHYEQYF.

This chain joins TRBV28 and TRBJ1-2; tentatively, D is TRBD1 (6 bases). CDR1 and CDR2 from the germline V gene are MDHEN and SYDVKM. CDR3 size: 15 residues. V lost 5 bases to trimming and J lost 2 bases, with 15 bases between them. CDR3 sequence reads: CASSPSRTGNYGYTF. In nucleotides, the CDR3 is TGTGCCAGCAGTCCATCTCGTACAGGGAACTATGGCTACACCTTC.

The gene calls are TRBV12-2 and TRBJ1-6. TRBV12-2 is annotated as a pseudogene. The CDR3 is 17 amino acids. This chain's CDR3 is CASRFPFPSSYNSPLHF. The CDR3 DNA reads as TGTGCAAGTCGCTTTCCTTTCCCGAGCTCCTATAATTCACCCCTCCACTTT.

The J gene is TRBJ2-7, the V gene TRBV6-5; 10 nucleotides match TRBD1. The CDR3 is made up of 15 amino acids. Unmatched junction bases numbered 6, after V lost 3 bases and J lost 4 bases. Germline CDR1 and CDR2: MNHEY and SVGAGI. CDR3 sequence reads: CASSYWDRGFYEQYF. Here the CDR3 DNA reads TGTGCCAGCAGTTATTGGGACAGGGGATTTTACGAGCAGTACTTC.